Listed below are T cell receptor beta chains from one sample, sequenced in a study of blood T cell repertoires in COVID-19. Measured with immunoSEQ multiplex PCR; TCRdb has only the in-frame clones, and not every one. This sample has approximately 130,000 clones; about 86% occur once, and the top ten carry around 2.3%. Source material: PBMCs or T cells enriched from blood (not recorded which). These receptors originate from a woman in her forties or fifties who had recovered from COVID-19. CDR3s include the opening cysteine and the closing phenylalanine or tryptophan. Each record gives: clone size, J gene, D gene, V gene, CDR3 DNA, CDR3 protein. A D gene is named only where the DNA matches it firmly. Only some rows state a clone size, as once, few, many or a class for expanded clones.

size: NA
J: TRBJ2-5
D: TRBD1
V: TRBV29-1
DNA: TGCAGCGTGAACCCCATCGGACAGGGGGTTGAGGAGACCCAGTACTTC
CDR3: CSVNPIGQGVEETQYF

size: NA
J: TRBJ2-4
D: NA
V: TRBV2
DNA: TGTGCCAGCGGCAGTGGGGAGTTGGGCATTCAGTACTTC
CDR3: CASGSGELGIQYF

size: NA
J: TRBJ2-3
D: TRBD2
V: TRBV6-2/TRBV6-3
DNA: TGTGCCAGCAGTTACTTCCAGCGGGGGTCAGATACGCAGTATTTT
CDR3: CASSYFQRGSDTQYF

size: NA
J: TRBJ2-1
D: TRBD2
V: TRBV5-4
DNA: TGTGCCAGCAGCGCCCTAGCGGGCTCCTACAATGAGCAGTTCTTC
CDR3: CASSALAGSYNEQFF

size: NA
J: TRBJ1-3
D: NA
V: TRBV29-1
DNA: TGCAGCGTTGTGGGGACAAGCTCTGGAAACACCATATATTTT
CDR3: CSVVGTSSGNTIYF

size: NA
J: TRBJ2-7
D: NA
V: TRBV25-1
DNA: TGTGCCAGCAGTGGTATCTACGAGCAGTACTTC
CDR3: CASSGIYEQYF

size: NA
J: TRBJ1-2
D: NA
V: TRBV7-2
DNA: TGTGCCAGCAGCTCAAGTAGGGGGAACTATGGCTACACCTTC
CDR3: CASSSSRGNYGYTF

size: NA
J: TRBJ2-2
D: NA
V: TRBV6-4
DNA: TGTGCCAGCAGAGGGACTGAGAACACCGGGGAGCTGTTTTTT
CDR3: CASRGTENTGELFF

size: NA
J: TRBJ1-2
D: NA
V: TRBV5-6
DNA: TGTGCCAGCAGCTTGGACGCGGCGGGAGGCATTAACTATGGCTACACCTTC
CDR3: CASSLDAAGGINYGYTF

size: NA
J: TRBJ2-7
D: NA
V: TRBV21-1
DNA: TGTGCCAGCAGCAAAGGGGGCAAGGTTAGTATCCACGAGCAGTACTTC
CDR3: CASSKGGKVSIHEQYF

size: NA
J: TRBJ1-1
D: TRBD1
V: TRBV15
DNA: TGTGCCACCAGCTTGGGACAGGGAGGTACTGAAGCTTTCTTT
CDR3: CATSLGQGGTEAFF

size: once
J: TRBJ2-7
D: NA
V: TRBV12-5
DNA: TGTGCTAGTGGTTTGGCTAATTACGAGCAGTACTTC
CDR3: CASGLANYEQYF

size: NA
J: TRBJ2-7
D: TRBD1
V: TRBV11-2
DNA: TGTGCCAGCAGCTTAGGGTTTGGGTGGGGGACAGGGAATGAGCAGTACTTC
CDR3: CASSLGFGWGTGNEQYF

size: NA
J: TRBJ2-1
D: TRBD2
V: TRBV6-5
DNA: TGTGCCAGCAGTTACAGTGGGACTAGCTCGCATGAGCAGTTCTTC
CDR3: CASSYSGTSSHEQFF

size: NA
J: TRBJ2-2
D: TRBD2
V: TRBV10-2
DNA: TGCGCCGGATTAGGTCTAGCGGGGTCCGGGGAGCTGTTTTTT
CDR3: CAGLGLAGSGELFF

size: NA
J: TRBJ1-1
D: NA
V: TRBV25-1
DNA: TGTGCCAGCCTTAGGGGGACTGAAGCTTTCTTT
CDR3: CASLRGTEAFF

size: once
J: TRBJ2-3
D: TRBD1
V: TRBV18
DNA: TGTGCCAGCTCACCGTTGGACAGGGGTGATACGCAGTATTTT
CDR3: CASSPLDRGDTQYF

size: NA
J: TRBJ2-5
D: NA
V: TRBV7-7
DNA: TGTGCTAGCAGCTTAGCAGGACGGGACTGGGGGACCCAGTACTTC
CDR3: CASSLAGRDWGTQYF

size: NA
J: TRBJ1-2
D: NA
V: TRBV6-5
DNA: TGTGCCAGCACCGGGTCCATCACTAACTATGGCTACACCTTC
CDR3: CASTGSITNYGYTF

size: NA
J: TRBJ2-1
D: TRBD2
V: TRBV5-1
DNA: TGCGCCAGCAGCTTGTTTGGACTAGCGGGGGGGCAGAATGAGCAGTTCTTC
CDR3: CASSLFGLAGGQNEQFF

size: NA
J: TRBJ1-2
D: NA
V: TRBV7-9
DNA: TGTGCCAGCAGCTTAGGACAGTTAAGATTCTACACCTTC
CDR3: CASSLGQLRFYTF

size: NA
J: TRBJ2-2
D: NA
V: TRBV5-1
DNA: TGCGCCAGCAGCTTGGTCGGGGGTATCGGGACCGGGGAGCTGTTTTTT
CDR3: CASSLVGGIGTGELFF

size: once
J: TRBJ1-4
D: NA
V: TRBV19
DNA: TGTGCCAGTAGTCCCCCCGGGGCGGGGAGTAATGAAAAACTGTTTTTT
CDR3: CASSPPGAGSNEKLFF

size: NA
J: TRBJ1-1
D: NA
V: TRBV30
DNA: TGTGCCTGGAGTGTACGGGTGAACACTGAAGCTTTCTTT
CDR3: CAWSVRVNTEAFF

size: NA
J: TRBJ1-2
D: TRBD1
V: TRBV4-1
DNA: TGCGCCAGCAGCCAAGGTACAGGGGGGCGATTTTATGGCTACACCTTC
CDR3: CASSQGTGGRFYGYTF

size: NA
J: TRBJ1-4
D: TRBD1
V: TRBV19
DNA: TGTGCCAGTAGTCGCCGGACAGGGGATCGAGAAAAACTGTTTTTT
CDR3: CASSRRTGDREKLFF

size: NA
J: TRBJ2-3
D: NA
V: TRBV9
DNA: TGTGCCAGCAGCGTGCGAGGGGGGGCGCAGACAGATACGCAGTATTTT
CDR3: CASSVRGGAQTDTQYF

size: NA
J: TRBJ1-6
D: TRBD1
V: TRBV4-3
DNA: TGCGCCAGCAGCCAAGATCGCGGGACAGGGTTCTATAATTCACCCCTCCACTTT
CDR3: CASSQDRGTGFYNSPLHF

size: once
J: TRBJ1-1
D: NA
V: TRBV5-6
DNA: TGTGCCAGCAGCGGGGCAAGGGGCGCTGAAGCTTTCTTT
CDR3: CASSGARGAEAFF

size: NA
J: TRBJ1-1
D: NA
V: TRBV10-2
DNA: TGCGCCAGCAGTCAGGGTAACACTGAAGCTTTCTTT
CDR3: CASSQGNTEAFF

size: once
J: TRBJ1-1
D: NA
V: TRBV29-1
DNA: TGCAGCGTAGTTGGTGGGCCCACTGAAGCTTTCTTT
CDR3: CSVVGGPTEAFF

size: NA
J: TRBJ2-7
D: TRBD1
V: TRBV3-1/TRBV3-2
DNA: TGTGCCAGCAGCCTAGGGACAGGGCCCTCCTACGAGCAGTACTTC
CDR3: CASSLGTGPSYEQYF

size: NA
J: TRBJ1-2
D: TRBD1
V: TRBV7-2
DNA: TGTGCCACCGCGAGGAGGGACAGAAACAACTATGGCTACACCTTC
CDR3: CATARRDRNNYGYTF

size: few
J: TRBJ1-2
D: TRBD1
V: TRBV19
DNA: TGTGCCAGTAGTCTTCCGACAGGGGGGAGTGGCTACACCTTC
CDR3: CASSLPTGGSGYTF

size: NA
J: TRBJ1-5
D: NA
V: TRBV30
DNA: TGTGCCTGGAGTGGGGGCAGTACCCAGCATTTT
CDR3: CAWSGGSTQHF

size: once
J: TRBJ1-2
D: NA
V: TRBV12-3/TRBV12-4
DNA: TGTGCCAGCAGTTCCCAGGGCCTCGGGGGCTACACCTTC
CDR3: CASSSQGLGGYTF

size: NA
J: TRBJ2-5
D: NA
V: TRBV24-1
DNA: TGTGCCACCAGTGATTCCCCCCCTGTCGCAGGGGTAGTGAAGACCCAGTACTTC
CDR3: CATSDSPPVAGVVKTQYF

size: NA
J: TRBJ1-3
D: TRBD1
V: TRBV27
DNA: TGTGCCAGCAGGCCTACAGGGGGCTACGGAAACACCATATATTTT
CDR3: CASRPTGGYGNTIYF

size: once
J: TRBJ2-7
D: NA
V: TRBV5-6
DNA: TGTGCCAGCAGCTTGATACGCTTACGAGATGGTCTGGAGCAGTACTTC
CDR3: CASSLIRLRDGLEQYF

size: once
J: TRBJ2-7
D: NA
V: TRBV3-1/TRBV3-2
DNA: TGTGCCAGCAGCCAAGTGGAACAGAAGCAGTACTTC
CDR3: CASSQVEQKQYF

size: NA
J: TRBJ2-2
D: NA
V: TRBV19
DNA: TGTGCCAGTAACGGGGGACCCGGGGAGCTGTTTTTT
CDR3: CASNGGPGELFF

size: NA
J: TRBJ2-7
D: NA
V: TRBV5-6
DNA: TGTGCCAGCAGCTTGGTGGGGGGGCGTTCCTACGAGCAGTACTTC
CDR3: CASSLVGGRSYEQYF

size: NA
J: TRBJ2-5
D: TRBD2
V: TRBV5-4
DNA: TGTGCCAGCAGCTCCCTTGGGGAGGGCCAAGAGACCCAGTACTTC
CDR3: CASSSLGEGQETQYF

size: many
J: TRBJ1-6
D: NA
V: TRBV2
DNA: TGTGCCAGCAGTGATTTTATGAATTCACCCCTCCACTTT
CDR3: CASSDFMNSPLHF

size: NA
J: TRBJ2-7
D: NA
V: TRBV4-1
DNA: TGCGCCAGCAGCTCACGGCCGGGTTTCTCCTACGAGCAGTACTTC
CDR3: CASSSRPGFSYEQYF

size: NA
J: TRBJ2-1
D: NA
V: TRBV11-3
DNA: TGTGCCAGCAGCACCCAAACAGGCGTCTCCTACAATGAGCAGTTCTTC
CDR3: CASSTQTGVSYNEQFF

size: NA
J: TRBJ2-5
D: NA
V: TRBV10-3
DNA: TGTGCCACCAACCCGAGGGGGGGCGGGGAGACCCAGTACTTC
CDR3: CATNPRGGGETQYF

size: NA
J: TRBJ1-4
D: TRBD1
V: TRBV19
DNA: TGTGCCAGCCTTAACAGGGGAAGAGGTGAAAAACTGTTTTTT
CDR3: CASLNRGRGEKLFF

size: NA
J: TRBJ2-7
D: TRBD1
V: TRBV2
DNA: TGTGCCAGCAGTGGACAGGGGGACGAGCAGTACTTC
CDR3: CASSGQGDEQYF

size: few
J: TRBJ2-7
D: NA
V: TRBV4-2
DNA: TGTGCCAGCAGCCAAGGCGCCGAGCAGTACTTC
CDR3: CASSQGAEQYF